The T cell receptor (beta chain) under discussion was sequenced for a study of shared clonotypes between healthy human individuals. Study details: Donors had three CD4 naive, three CD4 memory, two CD8 naive and one CD8 memory plate apiece. General observations from the study: Genetic and exposure-history diversity was limited by the small donor number.

CD45RO-negative cells were positively selected for CCR7, leaving out terminally differentiated effector memory CD45RA+ cells. Once extracted for a subset, genomic DNA was divided evenly among several immunoSEQ plates. Assay used: immunoSEQ multiplex PCR; TCRdb lists only in-frame clones, some missing. The sample yields around 600,000 clones, 85% to 95% seen once. In the case of this clone: Its cognate antigen is unknown.

The V and J ends lost 2 bases and 0 bases respectively, with 6 bases between them. The CDR3 runs 14 residues. Germline CDR1 reads MGHRA; CDR2 reads YSYEKL. The receptor was derived from a woman in her 30s in good health. The source material was naive CD8+ T cells sorted from blood. This chain links TRBV4-1 with TRBJ2-3; D gene unclear. Here the CDR3 reads CASSQIGSTDTQYF. The CDR3 DNA sequence: TGCGCCAGCAGCCAAATCGGAAGCACAGATACGCAGTATTTT.